These 15 T cell receptor beta chains originate from one sample sequenced in a study of CD8+CD57+ T cells in acquired aplastic anemia. Profiling that covered TCR beta VDJ and CDR3 relied on genomic DNA as its template. TCRdb independently ran MiXCR on the reads; one entry per CDR3 protein. The top ten clones hold roughly 0.8% of a sample with approximately 470,000 distinct CDR3 sequences, less than 35% of them seen once. Before being chosen for sequencing, patients had shown CD8+CD57+ cell expansion by flow cytometry. Sequencing used sorted CD4+, CD8+, or CD8+CD57+ T cells (not recorded which) from PBMCs. All receptors derive from a human donor with aplastic anemia.

V usage is TRBV27 and J usage is TRBJ2-3; D gene uncertain. In germline, CDR1 is MNHEY, CDR2 SMNVEV (reference sequence). This CDR3 is 13 amino acids long. The V and J ends lost 5 bases and 2 bases respectively, with 8 bases between them. The CDR3 region has the DNA TGTGCCAGCAGTCCAAGAGTCACAGATACGCAGTATTTT. This codes for CASSPRVTDTQYF.

This clonotype turned up a few times. The DNA for the CDR3 is TGCGCCAGCAGCCAAGTACAGGGGACTGAAGCTTTCTTT. Protein: CASSQVQGTEAFF. V gene TRBV4-1 combines with J gene TRBJ1-1; TRBD1 agrees at 7 bases. V was clipped by 1 base and J by 5 bases; unmatched bases: 1. This CDR3 has 13 amino acids. Germline CDR1 is MGHRA and CDR2 is YSYEKL.

The sample holds many counts of this clonotype. The chain has TRBV20-1 and TRBJ1-2; 7 bases align to TRBD1. The germline gives CDR1 DFQATT, CDR2 SNEGSKA (reference sequence). V was pared by 5 bases and J by 8 bases, with 8 bases of the junction left unmatched. The CDR3 runs 12 residues. The CDR3 DNA reads as TGCAGTGCTGATACAGGGGAATACGGCTACACCTTC. It is translated as CSADTGEYGYTF.

This clonotype has a handful of counts. V usage is TRBV5-1 and J usage is TRBJ2-7; 9 bases align to TRBD1. J was trimmed by 3 bases and V by 4 bases; bases with no gene match: 5. Germline CDR1 reads SGHRS; CDR2 reads YFSETQ. The CDR3 runs 14 residues. As DNA, the CDR3 is TGCGCCAGCAGCGGAACGGGACAGGGCTACGAGCAGTACTTC. Translating it yields CASSGTGQGYEQYF. Combining the CDR3 with reference TRBV5-1 and TRBJ2-7 gives the whole variable domain KAGVTQTPRYLIKTRGQQVTLSCSPISGHRSVSWYQQTPGQGLQFLFEYFSETQRNKGNFPGRFSGRQFSNSRSEMNVSTLELGDSALYLCASSGTGQGYEQYFGPGTRLTVT.

This clonotype was found a few times. The chain is built from TRBV12-3 or TRBV12-4 and TRBJ1-4; a possible D gene is TRBD1 (6 bases). The CDR3 sequence is 14 residues long. Trimming removed 5 bases at V and 5 bases at J, with 12 bases between. This CDR3 is CASSPYRENEKLFF. The CDR3 DNA reads as TGTGCCAGCAGTCCCTACAGGGAAAATGAAAAACTGTTTTTT.

The chain combines TRBV29-1 with TRBJ1-2; D is uncertain. CDR1 and CDR2 from the germline V gene are SQVTM and ANQGSEA. V was shortened by 6 bases and J by 5 bases, with 16 bases between the two germline ends. The CDR3 loop spans 13 amino acids. DNA for the CDR3: TGCAGCGTACGGGATGATAGCCCTTATGGCTACACCTTC. Amino acids: CSVRDDSPYGYTF. The entire variable domain, with the rest obtained from reference TRBV29-1 and TRBJ1-2, is as follows: SAVISQKPSRDICQRGTSLTIQCQVDSQVTMMFWYRQQPGQSLTLIATANQGSEATYESGFVIDKFPISRPNLTFSTLTVSNMSPEDSSIYLCSVRDDSPYGYTFGSGTRLTVV.

As regards this clonotype: This sequence may be a read error, since a much larger clone differs from it by one base. V and J are TRBV10-2 and TRBJ1-4; D ambiguous. This CDR3 is built from 14 residues. Germline values: CDR1 WSHSY, CDR2 SAAADI. V was cut by 6 bases and J by 7 bases, with 15 bases left in between. The CDR3 DNA reads TGCGCCAGCAGGGCCCTATCCCCTAGTGAAAAACTGTTTTTT. Its protein is CASRALSPSEKLFF.

The rearrangement uses TRBV29-1 and TRBJ2-4, with 9 positions matching TRBD2. The length of the CDR3 is 14 residues. Germline CDR1 is SQVTM and CDR2 is ANQGSEA. V shed 4 bases and J 13 bases; nucleotides not matched to a gene: 14. The CDR3 loop reads CSVVVAGERDEQYF. The CDR3, as DNA: TGCAGCGTTGTAGTAGCGGGGGAGAGGGATGAGCAGTACTTC.

The gene calls are TRBV30 and TRBJ1-3; a possible D gene is TRBD1 (5 bases). There are 13 residues in the CDR3. Trimming took 5 bases from V and 0 from J, leaving 8 bases between them. Germline V gene data show CDR1 as GTSNPN and CDR2 as SVGIG (reference sequence). The CDR3 region is CAWAGRSGNTIYF. CDR3 DNA: TGTGCCTGGGCAGGGCGCTCTGGAAACACCATATATTTT.

In this sample, this clonotype turned up a few times. The chain recombines TRBV6-1 with TRBJ1-1; unclear D gene. The CDR3 loop spans 12 amino acids. Germline loops: CDR1 MNHNS, CDR2 SASEGT. With 6 bases removed from V and 8 bases from J, the gap between germline ends came to 13 bases. The CDR3 coding sequence is TGTGCCAGCAGCCCCGGACTGAAAGAAGCTTTCTTT. Protein sequence: CASSPGLKEAFF.

The chain carries TRBV24-1 and TRBJ2-3; D call uncertain. Germline lookup yields CDR1 KGHDR and CDR2 SFDVKD. The V and J ends lost 5 bases and 0 bases respectively, with 23 bases between them. The CDR3 extends over 19 amino acids. CDR3 protein: CATSGPSSLEPTSTDTQYF. The DNA for the CDR3 is TGTGCCACCAGTGGCCCCTCCTCTCTAGAGCCGACTAGCACAGATACGCAGTATTTT.

The chain recombines TRBV15 with TRBJ2-1, with 7 bases identical to TRBD2. The CDR3 is made up of 16 amino acids. From germline, CDR1 is LNHNV and CDR2 YYDKDF (reference sequence). Germline trimming cut 0 bases from V and 2 bases from J; bases unmatched to any gene: 4. The CDR3 here is CATSRDRLAAYNEQFF. Written as DNA, the CDR3 is TGTGCCACCAGCAGAGATAGGCTAGCGGCCTACAATGAGCAGTTCTTC.

The sample holds many counts of this clonotype. This chain links TRBV14 with TRBJ2-7; perhaps D is TRBD1 or TRBD2 (5 bases each). The CDR3 contains 13 residues. Trimming left V 6 bases short and J 5 bases short, with 14 bases between. Germline V gene sequence: CDR1 SGHDN, CDR2 FVKESK. The CDR3 region has the DNA TGTGCCAGCAGACCGCAGGGAGCACACGAGCAGTACTTC. This sequence encodes CASRPQGAHEQYF. Variable domain in full (rest from reference TRBV14 and TRBJ2-7): EAGVTQFPSHSVIEKGQTVTLRCDPISGHDNLYWYRRVMGKEIKFLLHFVKESKQDESGMPNNRFLAERTGGTYSTLKVQPAELEDSGVYFCASRPQGAHEQYFGPGTRLTVT.

This clonotype was picked up many times. This chain links TRBV4-3 with TRBJ2-7; D unclear. Trimming removed 1 base at V and 0 bases at J, with 10 bases between. The germline V gene has CDR1 LGHNA and CDR2 YSLEER. The CDR3 length is 15 residues. CDR3 residues: CASSQGGQSSYEQYF. The DNA for the CDR3 is TGCGCCAGCAGCCAAGGGGGTCAGAGCTCCTACGAGCAGTACTTC.

The gene calls are TRBV7-9 and TRBJ1-1; D is possibly TRBD1 (5 bases). Germline lookup yields CDR1 SEHNR and CDR2 FQNEAQ (reference sequence). The CDR3 contains 14 residues. V was pared by 11 bases and J by 3 bases, with 19 bases between. The CDR3 region is CAGGTTSRYTEAFF. The DNA for the CDR3 is TGTGCCGGGGGGACCACATCACGGTACACTGAAGCTTTCTTT.